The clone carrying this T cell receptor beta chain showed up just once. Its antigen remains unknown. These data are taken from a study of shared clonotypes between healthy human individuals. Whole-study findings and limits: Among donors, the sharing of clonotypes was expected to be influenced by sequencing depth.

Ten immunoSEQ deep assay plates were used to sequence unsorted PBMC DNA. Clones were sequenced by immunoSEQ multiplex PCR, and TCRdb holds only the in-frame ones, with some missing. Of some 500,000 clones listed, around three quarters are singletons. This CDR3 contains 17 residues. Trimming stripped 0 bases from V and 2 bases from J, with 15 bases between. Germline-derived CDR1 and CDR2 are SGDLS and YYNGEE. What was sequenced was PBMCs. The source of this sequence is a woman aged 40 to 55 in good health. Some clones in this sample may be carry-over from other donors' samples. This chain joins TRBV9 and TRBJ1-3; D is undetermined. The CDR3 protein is CASSVGALGPAGNTIYF. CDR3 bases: TGTGCCAGCAGCGTAGGCGCCCTGGGCCCAGCTGGAAACACCATATATTTT.